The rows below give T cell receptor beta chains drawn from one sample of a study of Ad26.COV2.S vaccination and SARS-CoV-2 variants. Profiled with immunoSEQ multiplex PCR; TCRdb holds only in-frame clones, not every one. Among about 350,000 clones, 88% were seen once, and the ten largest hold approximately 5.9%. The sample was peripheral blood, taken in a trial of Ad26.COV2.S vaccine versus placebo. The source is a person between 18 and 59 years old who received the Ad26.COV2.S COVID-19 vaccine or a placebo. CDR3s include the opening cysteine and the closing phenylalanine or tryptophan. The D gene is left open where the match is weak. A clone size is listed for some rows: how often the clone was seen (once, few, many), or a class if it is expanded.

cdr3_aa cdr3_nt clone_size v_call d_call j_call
CASSLIGTRGVRNTEAFF TGTGCCAGCAGCTTAATTGGTACCCGGGGGGTTAGGAACACTGAAGCTTTCTTT NA TRBV7-3 NA TRBJ1-1
CASSQDWERAGVSDTQYF TGCGCCAGCAGCCAAGACTGGGAAAGAGCGGGAGTCTCAGATACGCAGTATTTT NA TRBV4-1 TRBD2 TRBJ2-3
CASSVVIGSMNTEAFF TGTGCCAGCAGCGTAGTGATCGGGTCTATGAACACTGAAGCTTTCTTT NA TRBV9 NA TRBJ1-1
CASSLTGRVTQYF TGTGCCAGCAGCCTGACAGGAAGGGTGACCCAGTACTTC NA TRBV12-3/TRBV12-4 NA TRBJ2-5
CASSSHPGARDGYTF TGTGCCAGCAGCTCCCATCCGGGGGCGCGGGATGGCTACACCTTC NA TRBV5-4 NA TRBJ1-2
CASSPGVGSTIDTQYF TGTGCCAGTAGTCCGGGGGTCGGGTCTACAATCGATACGCAGTATTTT NA TRBV19 NA TRBJ2-3
CASSPRPYASYEQYF TGTGCCAGCAGCCCCCGACCGTATGCCTCCTACGAGCAGTACTTC NA TRBV3-1/TRBV3-2 NA TRBJ2-7
CASSLWRGNEAFF TGTGCCAGCAGCTTGTGGAGGGGTAATGAAGCTTTCTTT NA TRBV5-5 NA TRBJ1-1
CASSPRGGGYEQYF TGTGCCAGCAGCCCCCGGGGCGGAGGCTACGAGCAGTACTTC NA TRBV11-2 NA TRBJ2-7
CASQRVRQPQHF TGTGCCAGCCAGAGGGTTCGGCAGCCCCAGCATTTT NA TRBV6-5 NA TRBJ1-5
CASLRTSGSTDTQYF TGTGCCAGCTTGCGGACTAGCGGGAGCACAGATACGCAGTATTTT NA TRBV7-9 TRBD2 TRBJ2-3
CASSVGQGGQPQHF TGCGCCAGCAGCGTCGGACAGGGAGGTCAGCCCCAGCATTTT NA TRBV5-1 TRBD1 TRBJ1-5
CASSVSGGALGGELFF TGTGCCAGCAGCGTTAGCGGGGGGGCCCTTGGCGGGGAGCTGTTTTTT few TRBV9 TRBD2 TRBJ2-2
CASSLAGDIYGYTF TGTGCCAGCAGCTTGGCCGGGGATATCTATGGCTACACCTTC NA TRBV5-4 NA TRBJ1-2
CASSPTAGQTYSPLHF TGTGCCAGCAGCCCTACCGCAGGGCAAACCTATTCACCCCTCCACTTT NA TRBV7-9 NA TRBJ1-6
CASSLRDRYSNQPQHF TGTGCCAGCAGCCTTAGGGACCGATATAGCAATCAGCCCCAGCATTTT NA TRBV7-6 NA TRBJ1-5
CASTRGGQPQHF TGTGCCAGTACCAGGGGTGGTCAGCCCCAGCATTTT NA TRBV19 NA TRBJ1-5
CASSSHLADSYEQYF TGTGCCAGCAGCTCGCATCTAGCGGACTCCTACGAGCAGTACTTC NA TRBV9 TRBD2 TRBJ2-7
CASSQRGGFNEKLFF TGCGCCAGCAGCCAAAGGGGAGGATTTAATGAAAAACTGTTTTTT NA TRBV4-1 NA TRBJ1-4
CASSPGSAKNIQYF TGTGCCAGCAGCCCCGGGTCGGCCAAAAACATTCAGTACTTC NA TRBV28 NA TRBJ2-4
CASRPGTTNTEAFF TGTGCCAGCAGACCCGGGACAACCAACACTGAAGCTTTCTTT NA TRBV7-6 NA TRBJ1-1
CASSLARPGAEGYTF TGCGCCAGCAGCTTGGCTCGACCGGGGGCGGAGGGCTACACCTTC NA TRBV5-1 NA TRBJ1-2
CASSQFGTSGYNEQFF TGTGCCAGCAGCCAATTCGGGACTAGCGGATACAATGAGCAGTTCTTC NA TRBV11-3 TRBD2 TRBJ2-1
CASSPKPPGQRLNTEAFF TGCGCCAGCAGCCCTAAACCCCCGGGACAGAGATTGAACACTGAAGCTTTCTTT NA TRBV5-1 TRBD1 TRBJ1-1
CASSSLAESQETQYF TGTGCCAGCAGTAGTTTAGCAGAGAGCCAAGAGACCCAGTACTTC NA TRBV27 NA TRBJ2-5
CASSSNTGSNQPQHF TGTGCCAGCAGTTCAAACACAGGTTCCAATCAGCCCCAGCATTTT NA TRBV27 NA TRBJ1-5
CATSVTGGETQYF TGTGCCACCAGTGTTACTGGGGGAGAGACCCAGTACTTC NA TRBV24-1 NA TRBJ2-5
CASSDFGQGNTGELFF TGTGCCAGCAGTGACTTTGGACAGGGCAACACCGGGGAGCTGTTTTTT NA TRBV6-4 TRBD1 TRBJ2-2
CASSLSRAGAYGYTF TGTGCCAGCAGCTTATCAAGGGCAGGGGCCTATGGCTACACCTTC NA TRBV7-2 NA TRBJ1-2
CASSFVTLKDTEAFF TGTGCCAGCAGCTTTGTGACCCTCAAGGACACTGAAGCTTTCTTT NA TRBV5-6 NA TRBJ1-1
CASSPNYLNTEAFF TGTGCCAGCAGTCCCAACTATTTGAACACTGAAGCTTTCTTT once TRBV28 NA TRBJ1-1
CATQGGGGNTIYF TGTGCCACCCAGGGGGGCGGCGGAAACACCATATATTTT NA TRBV19 TRBD1 TRBJ1-3
CASHRETRYSYEQYF TGTGCCAGCCATCGCGAGACAAGGTACTCCTACGAGCAGTACTTC once TRBV5-6 NA TRBJ2-7
CASSLASLAGVGEQYF TGTGCCAGCAGCTTAGCATCACTAGCGGGAGTTGGCGAGCAGTACTTC NA TRBV7-6 TRBD2 TRBJ2-7
CASSWGQAHQETQYF TGTGCCAGCAGCTGGGGACAGGCGCACCAAGAGACCCAGTACTTC NA TRBV5-4 TRBD1 TRBJ2-5
CASRSTPYEQYF TGTGCCAGCAGAAGCACCCCCTACGAGCAGTACTTC NA TRBV6-5 NA TRBJ2-7
CASRGDYSNTGELFF TGTGCCAGCAGAGGGGACTATTCGAACACCGGGGAGCTGTTTTTT NA TRBV9 TRBD2 TRBJ2-2
CASGLSSLYEQYF TGTGCCAGCGGATTGTCCTCTCTCTACGAGCAGTACTTC NA TRBV25-1 NA TRBJ2-7
CASSPLRGSGGDTQYF TGTGCCAGCAGCCCCCTTAGGGGGAGTGGGGGAGATACGCAGTATTTT NA TRBV7-2 NA TRBJ2-3
CASSQDPAGGGHEQYF TGCGCCAGCAGCCAAGATCCTGCGGGAGGGGGCCACGAGCAGTACTTC NA TRBV4-3 TRBD2 TRBJ2-7
CASSLAGQGGTEAFF TGTGCCAGCAGCTTGGCTGGACAGGGCGGGACTGAAGCTTTCTTT NA TRBV5-4 TRBD1 TRBJ1-1
CASSPGLSNTEAFF TGTGCCAGCTCACCGGGACTTTCTAACACTGAAGCTTTCTTT NA TRBV18 NA TRBJ1-1
CASSSGLAGETQYF TGTGCCAGCAGCTCCGGACTAGCGGGAGAGACCCAGTACTTC NA TRBV6-5 TRBD2 TRBJ2-5
CASSLHETRGTYGYTF TGTGCCAGCAGCCTACATGAGACCCGGGGAACGTATGGCTACACCTTC NA TRBV7-2 NA TRBJ1-2
CAWSSQESAGANVLTF TGTGCCTGGAGTTCACAGGAGAGCGCTGGGGCCAACGTCCTGACTTTC NA TRBV30 NA TRBJ2-6
CASQGANQPQHF TGTGCCAGCCAGGGTGCCAATCAGCCCCAGCATTTT NA TRBV12-3/TRBV12-4 NA TRBJ1-5
CASSFIPALAGGVRANVLTF TGTGCCAGCAGTTTTATCCCCGCGCTAGCGGGAGGAGTTAGGGCCAACGTCCTGACTTTC NA TRBV27 TRBD2 TRBJ2-6
CASSYSTDTQYF TGCGCCAGCAGCTACAGCACAGATACGCAGTATTTT NA TRBV5-1 NA TRBJ2-3
CASSLVSSGANNEQFF TGTGCCAGCAGCTTAGTTAGTAGCGGGGCAAATAATGAGCAGTTCTTC NA TRBV7-8 TRBD2 TRBJ2-1
CASSSISGQGTEAFF TGTGCCAGCAGCTCAATTTCGGGACAGGGGACTGAAGCTTTCTTT NA TRBV11-2 TRBD1 TRBJ1-1
CASSLVRGNTGELFF TGTGCCAGCAGCTTAGTTCGGGGGAACACCGGGGAGCTGTTTTTT NA TRBV11-3 NA TRBJ2-2
CASSQDMGQGAGGYTF TGCGCCAGCAGCCAAGATATGGGGCAGGGGGCAGGTGGCTACACCTTC NA TRBV4-1 TRBD1 TRBJ1-2
CASSQDPGRDYGYTF TGTGCCAGCAGCCAAGATCCGGGTAGAGACTATGGCTACACCTTC NA TRBV3-1/TRBV3-2 NA TRBJ1-2